This TCR beta chain emerged from a study of read filtering for tumor transcriptome and immune sequencing. Study-level information: By R-ISS, stages I, II and III held roughly 8, 15 and 7 patients. General observations from the study: Without single-read clonotypes, shared clonotype proportions correlated more between IR-seq and RNA-seq. Approximately 80% of IR-seq clonotypes had one read, totaling around 4% of reads; RNA-seq: 74.6% and 44.6%.

Every patient had bone marrow sampled while the disease was active. The CDR3 extends over 13 amino acids. Trimming took 4 bases from V and 1 from J, leaving 7 bases between them. The germline CDR1 and CDR2 sequences are LGHNA and YNFKEQ. This clonotype was observed many times. Its target is not known. From about 0.4 ug of RNA, a library with molecular barcoded alpha/delta and beta/gamma adaptors was made. TCRdb reanalysed the reads using MiXCR and keeps one entry per CDR3 protein. The sample shows around 30,000 distinct CDR3 sequences, about a fifth of them seen only once. The chain combines TRBV4-2 with TRBJ1-1; no firm D call. This receptor was taken from a donor at least 40 years old with multiple myeloma. The sequenced sample consisted of a population of CD138-negative cells sorted from bone marrow. CDR3 bases: TGTGCCAGCAGCCCGGAGTGGAACACTGAAGCTTTCTTT. This gives the protein CASSPEWNTEAFF.